A single sample is the source of the 6 T cell receptor beta chains below, sequenced in a study of blood T cells in healthy people across ages. Using a J-beta primer mix together with a sample-barcoded 5' primer, a second PCR was run for roughly 7 to 11 cycles. TCRdb analysed the 5' RACE reads with MiXCR anew, one entry per CDR3 protein. The sample consists of 1.5 million to 2 million distinct CDR3 sequences, about 28% of them appearing once. Sequencing was carried out using blood. The receptors were sampled from a woman younger than 45 in good health.

V usage is TRBV5-1 and J usage is TRBJ2-3; weak D call: TRBD2 (6 bases). The V gene lost 3 bases and the J gene lost 6 bases, with 17 bases spanning the gap. The germline gives CDR1 SGHRS, CDR2 YFSETQ. CDR3 length: 15 amino acids. The CDR3 loop is CASSSDTSGGDTQYF. CDR3 sequence (DNA): TGCGCCAGCAGCTCCGACACCAGTGGGGGGGATACGCAGTATTTT.

This rearrangement joins TRBV5-1 to TRBJ2-5; no clear D. This CDR3 spans 15 amino acids. Germline V gene sequence: CDR1 SGHRS, CDR2 YFSETQ. V was shortened by 4 bases and J by 4 bases, with 17 bases between the two germline ends. CDR3 nucleotide sequence: TGCGCCAGCAGCCCGATCCACGAACCCGGAGAGACCCAGTACTTC. Protein product: CASSPIHEPGETQYF.

This clonotype was recorded a few times. This chain joins TRBV21-1 and TRBJ2-5; the table's TRBD2 call for D was not verified on the DNA. The J call may be mistaken, given a closer DNA end match to TRBJ2-7. TRBV21-1 is deemed a pseudogene. The CDR3 consists of 14 residues. DNA of the CDR3: TGTGCCAGCAGCAAAGCGCTCTGGCGGGACGAGCAGTACTTC. Amino acid sequence: CASSKALWRDEQYF.

The chain links TRBV20-1 to TRBJ2-1; 7 bases are a match to TRBD1. CDR1 and CDR2 from the germline V gene are DFQATT and SNEGSKA (reference sequence). The CDR3 is 14 residues long. Germline trimming cut 5 bases from V and 8 bases from J; bases unmatched to any gene: 12. CDR3 protein: CSALPIQGIDEQFF. CDR3 DNA: TGCAGTGCTTTGCCAATACAGGGGATCGATGAGCAGTTCTTC.

This clonotype was picked up many times. The J gene is TRBJ1-2, the V gene TRBV7-9; D remains unclear. The V gene lost 1 base and the J gene lost 8 bases, with 8 bases spanning the gap. This CDR3 is 12 amino acids long. The germline V gene has CDR1 SEHNR and CDR2 FQNEAQ (reference sequence). CDR3 DNA: TGTGCCAGCAGCTTAGTTGTGGGGGGCTACACCTTC. Amino acids: CASSLVVGGYTF.

The sample holds a few counts of this clonotype. It may be a read error: a sequence one base away is much more abundant. The V and J genes are TRBV5-1 and TRBJ2-1; 7 bases align to TRBD1. Germline CDR1 reads SGHRS; CDR2 reads YFSETQ. The CDR3 spans 15 residues. The CDR3 DNA reads as TGCGCCAGCAGCAAGGACAGGAGCTCCCACAATGAGCAGTTCTTC. This sequence encodes CASSKDRSSHNEQFF.